The 4 T cell receptor beta chains given below trace back to one sample, sequenced in a study of T cell responses to AZD1222 COVID-19 vaccine. Repertoires were generated with immunoSEQ multiplex PCR, while TCRdb's copy carries only in-frame clones and drops some. Counted here are about 130,000 clones, roughly nine tenths occurring once; the ten biggest clones make up 1.5% to 2%. The material was peripheral blood, obtained on day 0 of AZD1222 vaccination. The receptors come from an adult in good health.

V usage is TRBV6-5 and J usage is TRBJ2-1; 12 nucleotides align to TRBD1. The CDR3 consists of 15 residues. Germline V gene sequence: CDR1 MNHEY, CDR2 SVGAGI. With 7 bases clipped from V and 7 bases from J, the junction kept 8 bases outside the gene matches. This CDR3 reads CASTYGDRGLNEQFF. In nucleotides, the CDR3 is TGTGCCAGCACCTATGGGGACAGGGGGCTGAATGAGCAGTTCTTC.

The V gene is TRBV4-2, the J gene TRBJ2-1; 13 nucleotides match TRBD2. The CDR3 length is 16 residues. CDR1 is LGHNA and CDR2 is YNFKEQ in the germline V gene. V shed 4 bases and J 8 bases; nucleotides not matched to a gene: 8. In DNA, the CDR3 is TGTGCCAGCAGCCGAAGAGGGACTAGCGGGGTCGATGAGCAGTTCTTC. Translation: CASSRRGTSGVDEQFF.

V and J are TRBV9 and TRBJ2-7, with D possibly matching TRBD2 (6 bases). The V end was cut by 2 bases, the J end by 4 bases, with 13 bases between. The CDR3 is 14 residues long. Germline CDR1 and CDR2: SGDLS and YYNGEE. In DNA form, the CDR3 reads TGTGCCAGCAGCGTCGGTGGAGGGGCTTACGAGCAGTACTTC. Protein product: CASSVGGGAYEQYF.

J is TRBJ2-2 and V is TRBV12-3 or TRBV12-4; D remains ambiguous. This CDR3 is 13 amino acids long. Trimming removed 3 bases from V and 3 bases from J, with 5 bases in between. The CDR3 DNA reads as TGTGCCAGCAGTTTGTACGACACCGGGGAGCTGTTTTTT. Protein sequence: CASSLYDTGELFF.